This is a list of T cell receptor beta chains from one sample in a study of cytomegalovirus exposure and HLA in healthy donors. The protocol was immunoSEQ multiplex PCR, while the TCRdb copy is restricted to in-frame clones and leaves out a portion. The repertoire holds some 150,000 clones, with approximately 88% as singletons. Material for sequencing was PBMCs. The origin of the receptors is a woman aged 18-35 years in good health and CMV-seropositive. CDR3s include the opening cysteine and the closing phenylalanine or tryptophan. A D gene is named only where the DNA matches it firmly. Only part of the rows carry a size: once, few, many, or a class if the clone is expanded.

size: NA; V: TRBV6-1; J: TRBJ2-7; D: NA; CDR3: CASSEGPWDTKTYEQYF; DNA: TGTGCCAGCAGTGAAGGTCCTTGGGACACGAAAACCTACGAGCAGTACTTC
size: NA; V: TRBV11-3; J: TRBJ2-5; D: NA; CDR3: CASSFVGLSEQETQYF; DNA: TGTGCCAGCAGCTTCGTCGGACTATCAGAGCAAGAGACCCAGTACTTC
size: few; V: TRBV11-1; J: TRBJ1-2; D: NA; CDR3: CASSLDSAGTNYGYTF; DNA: TGTGCCAGCAGCTTAGACTCCGCAGGGACTAACTATGGCTACACCTTC
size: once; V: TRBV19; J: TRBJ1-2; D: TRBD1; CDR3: CASQDRGGYGYTF; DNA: TGTGCCAGTCAAGACAGGGGCGGCTATGGCTACACCTTC
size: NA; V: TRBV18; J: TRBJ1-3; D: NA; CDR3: CASSPSIWRAGNTIYF; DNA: TGTGCCAGCTCACCAAGCATCTGGCGGGCTGGAAACACCATATATTTT
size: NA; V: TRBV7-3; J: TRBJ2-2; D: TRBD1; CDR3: CASSNQGARTGELFF; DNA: TGTGCCAGCAGCAATCAGGGGGCAAGGACCGGGGAGCTGTTTTTT
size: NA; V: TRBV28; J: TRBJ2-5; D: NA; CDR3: CASSRGILAEETQYF; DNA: TGTGCCAGCAGCCGGGGGATACTAGCTGAAGAGACCCAGTACTTC
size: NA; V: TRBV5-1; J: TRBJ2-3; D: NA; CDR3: CASSPFDRTDTQYF; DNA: TGCGCCAGCAGCCCATTCGACAGGACAGATACGCAGTATTTT
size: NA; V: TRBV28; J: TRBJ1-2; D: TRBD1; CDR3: CASISSGGGNYGYTF; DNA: TGTGCCAGCATCTCTTCAGGGGGTGGCAACTATGGCTACACCTTC
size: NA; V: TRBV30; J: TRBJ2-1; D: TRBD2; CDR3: CAWSPPGLAIDEQFF; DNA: TGTGCCTGGAGTCCCCCGGGACTAGCGATCGATGAGCAGTTCTTC
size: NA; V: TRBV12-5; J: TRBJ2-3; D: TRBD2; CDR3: CASGLVLSGLVPDTQYF; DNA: TGTGCTAGTGGTTTGGTACTTTCGGGACTAGTCCCAGATACGCAGTATTTT
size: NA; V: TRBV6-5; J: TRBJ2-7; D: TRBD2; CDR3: CASSYSSGNLEQYF; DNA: TGTGCCAGCAGTTACTCTAGCGGGAACCTCGAGCAGTACTTC
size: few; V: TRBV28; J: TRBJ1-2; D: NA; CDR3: CASSLADRSYGYTF; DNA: TGTGCCAGCAGTTTAGCCGACAGGAGCTATGGCTACACCTTC
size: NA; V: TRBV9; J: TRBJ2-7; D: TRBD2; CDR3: CASMAGGGNYEQYF; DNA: TGTGCCAGCATGGCCGGGGGAGGGAACTACGAGCAGTACTTC
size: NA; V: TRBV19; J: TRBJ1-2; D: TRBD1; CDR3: CASSIYRGSLDGYTF; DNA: TGTGCCAGTAGTATCTACAGGGGGAGTCTGGATGGCTACACCTTC
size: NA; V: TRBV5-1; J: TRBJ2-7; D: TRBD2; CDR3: CASSQGLAGYEQYF; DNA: TGCGCCAGCAGCCAGGGACTAGCGGGTTACGAGCAGTACTTC
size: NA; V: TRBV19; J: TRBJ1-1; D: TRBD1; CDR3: CASSRQGLNTEAFF; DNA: TGTGCCAGTAGCCGACAGGGCCTGAACACTGAAGCTTTCTTT
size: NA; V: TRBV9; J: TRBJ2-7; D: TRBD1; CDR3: CASSVGLQGAEQYF; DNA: TGTGCCAGCAGCGTGGGCTTACAGGGGGCCGAGCAGTACTTC
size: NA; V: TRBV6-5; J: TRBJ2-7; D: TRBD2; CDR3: CASSYAQSGEGEQYF; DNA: TGTGCCAGCAGTTACGCACAGTCGGGGGAGGGGGAGCAGTACTTC
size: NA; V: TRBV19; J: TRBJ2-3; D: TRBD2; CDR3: CASSPGRGRSSDTQYF; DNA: TGTGCCAGTAGCCCAGGGAGGGGCCGATCCTCAGATACGCAGTATTTT
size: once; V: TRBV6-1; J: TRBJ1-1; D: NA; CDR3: CASTSTGNTEAFF; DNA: TGTGCCAGCACCTCAACAGGGAACACTGAAGCTTTCTTT
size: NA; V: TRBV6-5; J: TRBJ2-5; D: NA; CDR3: CASSYSASQETQYF; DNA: TGTGCCAGCAGTTACTCGGCCAGCCAAGAGACCCAGTACTTC
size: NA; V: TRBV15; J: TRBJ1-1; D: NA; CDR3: CATSRVETEAFF; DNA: TGTGCCACCAGCAGAGTAGAGACTGAAGCTTTCTTT
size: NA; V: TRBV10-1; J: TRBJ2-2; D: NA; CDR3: CASSDVQQGNTGELFF; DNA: TGCGCCAGCAGTGACGTTCAGCAGGGAAACACCGGGGAGCTGTTTTTT
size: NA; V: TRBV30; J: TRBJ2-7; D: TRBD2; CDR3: CAWKLAGGVSYEQYF; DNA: TGTGCCTGGAAACTAGCGGGAGGCGTCTCCTACGAGCAGTACTTC
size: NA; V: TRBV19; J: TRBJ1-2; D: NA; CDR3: CASSRGWSDYGYTF; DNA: TGTGCCAGTAGTAGAGGATGGTCGGACTATGGCTACACCTTC
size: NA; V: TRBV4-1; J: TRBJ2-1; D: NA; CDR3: CASSQVSGVSSYNEQFF; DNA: TGCGCCAGCAGCCAAGTTTCCGGGGTAAGCTCCTACAATGAGCAGTTCTTC
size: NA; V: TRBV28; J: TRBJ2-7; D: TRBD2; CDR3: CASSLPRLATYEQYF; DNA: TGTGCCAGCAGTTTACCCAGACTAGCTACCTACGAGCAGTACTTC
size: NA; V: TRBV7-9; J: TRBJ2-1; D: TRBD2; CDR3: CASSPSSGLYNEQFF; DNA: TGTGCCAGCAGCCCCTCTAGCGGGCTTTACAATGAGCAGTTCTTC
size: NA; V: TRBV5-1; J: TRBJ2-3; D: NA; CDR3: CASSLVGQKPSTDTQYF; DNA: TGCGCCAGCAGCTTGGTTGGGCAGAAACCTAGCACAGATACGCAGTATTTT
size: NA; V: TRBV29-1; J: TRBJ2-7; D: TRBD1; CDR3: CSVGQGSYEQYF; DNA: TGCAGCGTGGGACAGGGTAGCTACGAGCAGTACTTC
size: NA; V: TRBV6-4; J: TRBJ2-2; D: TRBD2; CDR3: CASSPGLAGVGELFF; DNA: TGTGCCAGCTCGCCGGGACTAGCGGGAGTCGGGGAGCTGTTTTTT
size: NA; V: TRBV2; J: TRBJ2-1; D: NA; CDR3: CASNGQGPYNEQFF; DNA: TGTGCCAGCAATGGCCAGGGTCCCTACAATGAGCAGTTCTTC
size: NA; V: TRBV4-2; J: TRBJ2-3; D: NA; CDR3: CASSQGGSLEYGTDTQYF; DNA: TGTGCCAGCAGCCAAGGAGGAAGCTTAGAATATGGCACAGATACGCAGTATTTT
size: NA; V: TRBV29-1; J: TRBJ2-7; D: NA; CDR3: CSFSGRAYEQYF; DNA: TGCAGCTTTTCCGGGAGAGCCTACGAGCAGTACTTC
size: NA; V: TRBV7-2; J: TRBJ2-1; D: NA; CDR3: CASSISGSYNEQFF; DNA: TGTGCCAGCAGCATTAGCGGTTCCTACAATGAGCAGTTCTTC
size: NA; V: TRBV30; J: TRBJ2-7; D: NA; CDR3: CAWSVQGSVYEQYF; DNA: TGTGCCTGGAGTGTACAGGGATCTGTCTACGAGCAGTACTTC
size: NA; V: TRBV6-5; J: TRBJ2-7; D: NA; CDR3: CASRSSAGVSSYEQYF; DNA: TGTGCCAGCCGTTCCTCGGCCGGGGTTAGCTCCTACGAGCAGTACTTC
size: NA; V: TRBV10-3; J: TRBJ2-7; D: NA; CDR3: CAISDDFTYEQYF; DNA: TGTGCCATCAGTGATGACTTTACCTACGAGCAGTACTTC
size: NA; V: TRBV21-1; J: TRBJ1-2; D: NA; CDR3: CASSKDPTAGKNYGYTF; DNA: TGTGCCAGCAGCAAAGATCCAACGGCGGGCAAGAACTATGGCTACACCTTC
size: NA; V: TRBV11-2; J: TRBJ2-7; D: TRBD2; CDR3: CASSLVRGDEQYF; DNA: TGTGCCAGCAGCTTAGTCCGGGGGGACGAGCAGTACTTC
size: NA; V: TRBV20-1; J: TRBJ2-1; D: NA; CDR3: CSLVANEQFF; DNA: TGCAGTCTAGTGGCGAATGAGCAGTTCTTC
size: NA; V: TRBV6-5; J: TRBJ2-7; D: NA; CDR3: CASSYSRGNNEQYF; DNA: TGTGCCAGCAGTTACAGCAGAGGCAATAACGAGCAGTACTTC
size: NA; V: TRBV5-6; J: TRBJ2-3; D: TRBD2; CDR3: CASSLGGGSTDTQYF; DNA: TGTGCCAGCAGCTTGGGGGGCGGGAGTACAGATACGCAGTATTTT
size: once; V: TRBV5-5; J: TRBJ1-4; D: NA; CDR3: CASSRAGDGEKLFF; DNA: TGTGCCAGCAGCCGAGCAGGGGATGGGGAAAAACTGTTTTTT
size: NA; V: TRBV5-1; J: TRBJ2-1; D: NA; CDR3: CASRDIYRGHEQFF; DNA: TGCGCCAGCAGAGATATCTATAGAGGCCATGAGCAGTTCTTC
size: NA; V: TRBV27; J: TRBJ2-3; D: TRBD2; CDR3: CASSPRLAGERLTDTQYF; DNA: TGTGCCAGCAGCCCCAGACTAGCGGGAGAAAGGTTGACAGATACGCAGTATTTT
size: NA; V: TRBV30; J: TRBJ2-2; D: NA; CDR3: CAWNPGLAAGELFF; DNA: TGTGCCTGGAACCCAGGGCTGGCAGCCGGGGAGCTGTTTTTT
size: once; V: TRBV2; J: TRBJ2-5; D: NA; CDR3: CASRGDEKTQYF; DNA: TGTGCCAGCAGAGGAGATGAGAAGACCCAGTACTTC
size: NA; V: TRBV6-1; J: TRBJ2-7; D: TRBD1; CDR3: CASSGTGIITYEQYF; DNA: TGTGCCAGCAGTGGGACAGGGATAATTACCTACGAGCAGTACTTC
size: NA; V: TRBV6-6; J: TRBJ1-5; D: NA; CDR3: CASRKLGRDSNQPQHF; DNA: TGTGCCAGCAGGAAACTAGGACGGGATAGCAATCAGCCCCAGCATTTT
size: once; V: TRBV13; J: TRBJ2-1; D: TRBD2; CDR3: CASRSTSGRLAEQFF; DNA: TGTGCCAGCAGATCGACTAGCGGGAGATTAGCTGAGCAGTTCTTC
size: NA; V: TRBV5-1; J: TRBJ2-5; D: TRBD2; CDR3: CASSLELAGGTPQYF; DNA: TGCGCCAGCAGCTTGGAACTAGCGGGGGGGACTCCCCAGTACTTC
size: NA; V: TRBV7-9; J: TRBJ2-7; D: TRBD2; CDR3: CASITSGYEQYF; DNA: TGTGCCAGCATTACTAGCGGGTACGAGCAGTACTTC